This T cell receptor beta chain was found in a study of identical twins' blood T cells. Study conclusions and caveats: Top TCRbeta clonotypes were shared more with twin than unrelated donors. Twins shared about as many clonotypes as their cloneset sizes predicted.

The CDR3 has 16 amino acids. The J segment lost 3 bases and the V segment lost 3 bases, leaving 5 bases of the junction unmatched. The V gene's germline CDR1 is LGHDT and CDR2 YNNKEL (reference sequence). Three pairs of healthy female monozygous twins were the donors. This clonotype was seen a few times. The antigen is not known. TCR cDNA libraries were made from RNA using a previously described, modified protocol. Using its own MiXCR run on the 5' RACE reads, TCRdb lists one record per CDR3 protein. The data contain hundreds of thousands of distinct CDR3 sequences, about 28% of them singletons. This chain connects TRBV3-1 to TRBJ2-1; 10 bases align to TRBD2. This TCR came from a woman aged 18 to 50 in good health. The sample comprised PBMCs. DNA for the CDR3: TGTGCCAGCAGCCAGGGCGGACTAGCGGTCTACAATGAGCAGTTCTTC. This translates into CASSQGGLAVYNEQFF.